A single sample is the source of the 15 T cell receptor beta chains below, sequenced in a study of blood T cell repertoires in COVID-19. Using immunoSEQ multiplex PCR, the repertoire was profiled, and TCRdb retains in-frame clones only, with some absent. The table includes tens of thousands of clones, about 80% detected once. The sample comprised peripheral blood. These receptor sequences come from a human donor with acute or convalescent COVID-19. The donor label of this sample is uncertain.

The chain carries TRBV20-1 and TRBJ2-7, with 8 bases aligning to TRBD2. From germline, CDR1 is DFQATT and CDR2 SNEGSKA (reference sequence). V lost 3 bases, J lost 0 bases, and 7 bases stayed unmatched. There are 15 residues in the CDR3. For the CDR3, the DNA is TGCAGTGCTAGTATCAGGCGGGGGGCCTCCTACGAGCAGTACTTC. It codes for CSASIRRGASYEQYF.

The chain is built from TRBV28 and TRBJ1-2; 9 bases align to TRBD1. The CDR3 consists of 13 residues. CDR1 and CDR2 (germline): MDHEN, SYDVKM. Losses at the gene ends were 5 bases for V and 4 bases for J; bases not matched to a gene: 2. CDR3 sequence (DNA): TGTGCCAGCAGTCCGGGACAGGGCTATGGCTACACCTTC. It specifies CASSPGQGYGYTF.

The chain uses TRBV4-1 and TRBJ2-1, with D maybe TRBD2 (5 bases). The CDR3 covers 15 residues. Germline-derived CDR1 and CDR2 are MGHRA and YSYEKL. V was trimmed by 0 bases and J by 6 bases, leaving 12 bases between them. CDR3 residues: CASSQDGLASNEQFF. In nucleotides, the CDR3 is TGCGCCAGCAGCCAAGATGGCCTAGCCAGCAATGAGCAGTTCTTC.

The rearrangement links TRBV9 to TRBJ2-3; 10 bases match TRBD2. Per the germline V gene, CDR1 is SGDLS and CDR2 is YYNGEE. The CDR3 length is 18 residues. With 0 bases clipped from V and 6 bases from J, the junction kept 13 bases outside the gene matches. In DNA form, the CDR3 reads TGTGCCAGCAGCGTAGATCGGCTAGCGGGGGCTGGTATCGATACGCAGTATTTT. This sequence encodes CASSVDRLAGAGIDTQYF. The full variable domain, with the rest looked up from reference TRBV9 and TRBJ2-3, is DSGVTQTPKHLITATGQRVTLRCSPRSGDLSVYWYQQSLDQGLQFLIQYYNGEERAKGNILERFSAQQFPDLHSELNLSSLELGDSALYFCASSVDRLAGAGIDTQYFGPGTRLTVL.

This clone is labeled as large. The CDR3 here is CASSSQTSGGAGYF. The CDR3 coding sequence is TGTGCCAGCAGCTCACAGACTAGCGGGGGGGCCGGGTACTTC. This sequence joins TRBV7-9 and TRBJ2-7, with 14 bases fitting TRBD2. V dropped 4 bases and J dropped 12; count of bases not matched to a gene: 8. The germline CDR1 and CDR2 sequences are SEHNR and FQNEAQ (reference sequence). The CDR3 is 14 amino acids.

DNA for the CDR3: TGTGCCAGCAGCTACGGACAGGGGGCAAACACTGAAGCTTTCTTT. Its protein product is CASSYGQGANTEAFF. The chain employs TRBV7-8 and TRBJ1-1; 11 nucleotides agree with TRBD1. With V trimmed by 4 bases and J by 2 bases, 3 bases remained unmatched. The CDR3 has 15 residues. The germline CDR1 and CDR2 sequences are SGHVS and FQNEAQ.

For the CDR3, the DNA is TGTGCCAGCAGCTTACCGGGACAAACGCCGAACACCGGGGAGCTGTTTTTT. Its translation is CASSLPGQTPNTGELFF. The chain couples TRBV7-8 to TRBJ2-2; D is possibly TRBD1 (6 bases). Trimming shortened V by 2 bases and J by 0 bases, and 13 bases separated the two germline ends. Germline V gene sequence: CDR1 SGHVS, CDR2 FQNEAQ. This CDR3 region has 17 residues.

J is TRBJ2-7 and V is TRBV6-5; TRBD1 aligns across 7 bases. Germline values: CDR1 MNHEY, CDR2 SVGAGI. The CDR3 loop spans 14 amino acids. J lost 2 bases, V lost 4 bases, and 5 bases had no gene match. The CDR3 bases are TGTGCCAGCAGTTCGGCGACAGGGCCCTACGAGCAGTACTTC. This encodes CASSSATGPYEQYF.

In this sample, this clone turned up a few times. The genes are TRBV5-6 and TRBJ1-3; TRBD1 matches at 9 bases. The trim removed 1 base at V and 4 bases at J, leaving 3 bases unmatched. The CDR3 extends over 15 amino acids. Germline CDR1 is SGHDT and CDR2 is YYEEEE. Written as DNA, the CDR3 is TGTGCCAGCAGCTTGACAGGGGGCGGAGGAAACACCATATATTTT. Residues: CASSLTGGGGNTIYF.

The chain is built from TRBV2 and TRBJ2-2, with D tentatively TRBD1 (5 bases). The CDR3 loop spans 15 amino acids. Trimming stripped 1 base from V and 1 base from J, with 7 bases between. The germline CDR1 and CDR2 sequences are SNHLY and FYNNEI. The CDR3 spells CASSEVTGNTGELFF. CDR3 DNA: TGTGCCAGCAGTGAAGTTACAGGGAACACCGGGGAGCTGTTTTTT.

The chain has TRBV3-1 (or the pseudogene TRBV3-2) and TRBJ2-2; tentatively, D is TRBD1 (5 bases). The CDR3 length is 15 residues. Trimming took off 4 bases at V and 1 base at J, with 10 bases between the two ends. From germline, CDR1 is LGHDT and CDR2 YNNKEL (reference sequence). CDR3 DNA: TGTGCCAGCAGCCGGGGCCAGCGGAACACCGGGGAGCTGTTTTTT. Translating it yields CASSRGQRNTGELFF.

This clone turned up a few times. J is TRBJ2-1 and V is TRBV19, with D uncertain. The V end lost 5 bases, the J end lost 8 bases, and 7 bases lay between the germline ends. Germline lookup yields CDR1 LNHDA and CDR2 SQIVND (reference sequence). The CDR3 has 11 residues. The CDR3 protein is CASSARYEQFF. The CDR3 DNA sequence: TGTGCCAGTAGTGCTCGGTATGAGCAGTTCTTC.

This clone was seen more than once but under ten times. The gene calls are TRBV28 and TRBJ2-7, with TRBD1 identical over 7 bases. Trimming took 6 bases from V and 0 from J; bases not matched to a gene: 8. This CDR3 comprises 15 residues. CDR1 and CDR2 (germline): MDHEN, SYDVKM. CDR3 in amino acids: CASRLDRASSYEQYF. In nucleotides, the CDR3 is TGTGCCAGCAGGCTTGACAGGGCGAGCTCCTACGAGCAGTACTTC.

This chain uses TRBV19 with TRBJ2-1; 7 positions match TRBD1. Germline assignment: CDR1 LNHDA and CDR2 SQIVND (reference sequence). J lost 7 bases, V lost 3 bases, and 9 bases had no gene match. CDR3 length equals 15 residues. In DNA, the CDR3 is TGTGCCAGTAGTATCACGTGGCTACAGGGGAATGAGCAGTTCTTC. This codes for CASSITWLQGNEQFF.

In DNA, the CDR3 is TGTGCCAGCAGTTTACGGGCAGGGATGTCTGGGGCCAACGTCCTGACTTTC. Its protein is CASSLRAGMSGANVLTF. The chain has TRBV27 and TRBJ2-6; a weak D match, TRBD1 (5 bases). The CDR3 runs 17 residues. CDR1 is MNHEY, CDR2 SMNVEV, per germline (reference sequence). V lost 2 bases, J lost 1 base, and 12 bases lay in between.